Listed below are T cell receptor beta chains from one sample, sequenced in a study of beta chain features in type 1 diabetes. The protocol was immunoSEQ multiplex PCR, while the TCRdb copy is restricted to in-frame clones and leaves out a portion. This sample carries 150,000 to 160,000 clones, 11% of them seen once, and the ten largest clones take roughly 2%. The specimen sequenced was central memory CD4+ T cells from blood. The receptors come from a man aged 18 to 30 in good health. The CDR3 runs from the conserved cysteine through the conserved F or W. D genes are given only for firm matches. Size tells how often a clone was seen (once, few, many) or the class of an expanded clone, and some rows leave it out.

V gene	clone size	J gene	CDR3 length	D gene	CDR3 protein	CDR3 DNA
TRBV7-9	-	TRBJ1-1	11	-	CASSSYREAFF	TGTGCCAGCAGTTCGTACAGGGAAGCTTTCTTT
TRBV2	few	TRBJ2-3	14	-	CASSEASGLDTQYF	TGTGCCAGCAGTGAAGCTTCGGGACTAGATACGCAGTATTTT
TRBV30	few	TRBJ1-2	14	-	CAWSLQGGNYGYTF	TGTGCCTGGAGCCTACAGGGTGGAAACTATGGCTACACCTTC
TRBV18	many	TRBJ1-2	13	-	CASSPQANYGYTF	TGTGCCAGCTCACCTCAGGCTAACTATGGCTACACCTTC
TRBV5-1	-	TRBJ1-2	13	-	CASSWTVSYGYTF	TGCGCCAGCAGCTGGACAGTCTCCTATGGCTACACCTTC
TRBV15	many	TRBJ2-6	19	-	CATSRGEAAAYSGANVLTF	TGTGCCACCAGCAGAGGAGAGGCGGCAGCCTATTCTGGGGCCAACGTCCTGACTTTC
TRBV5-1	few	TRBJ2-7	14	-	CASSWPGGTYEQYF	TGCGCCAGCAGCTGGCCCGGCGGGACCTACGAGCAGTACTTC
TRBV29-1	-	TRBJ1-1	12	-	CSAAQGNTEAFF	TGCAGCGCCGCACAGGGGAACACTGAAGCTTTCTTT
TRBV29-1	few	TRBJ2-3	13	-	CSVEGSAGQGQYF	TGCAGCGTTGAGGGTAGCGCAGGTCAGGGGCAGTATTTT
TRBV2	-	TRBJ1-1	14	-	CASTATVRNTEAFF	TGTGCCAGCACCGCCACGGTCCGAAACACTGAAGCTTTCTTT
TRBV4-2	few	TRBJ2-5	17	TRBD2	CASSQDPTSGAKETQYF	TGTGCCAGCAGCCAAGATCCTACTAGCGGAGCCAAAGAGACCCAGTACTTC
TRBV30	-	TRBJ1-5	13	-	CAWSQGVPQPQHF	TGTGCCTGGAGTCAGGGAGTCCCTCAGCCCCAGCATTTT
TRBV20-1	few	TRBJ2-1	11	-	CSARDPNEQFF	TGCAGTGCTAGAGATCCTAATGAGCAGTTCTTC
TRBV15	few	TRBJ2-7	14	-	CATSREAGYYEQYF	TGTGCCACCAGCAGAGAAGCGGGTTATTACGAGCAGTACTTC
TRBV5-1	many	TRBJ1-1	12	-	CASRFDLSEAFF	TGCGCCAGCAGATTCGACTTATCTGAAGCTTTCTTT
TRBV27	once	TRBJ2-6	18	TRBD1	CASSLWGQGSSGANVLTF	TGTGCCAGCAGTTTATGGGGACAGGGTTCTTCTGGGGCCAACGTCCTGACTTTC
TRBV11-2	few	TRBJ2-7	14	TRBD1	CASSRRDRAYEQYF	TGTGCCAGCAGCCGGAGGGACAGGGCCTACGAGCAGTACTTC
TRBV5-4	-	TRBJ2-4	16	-	CASSLGWDSGKNIQYF	TGTGCCAGCAGCTTGGGTTGGGATTCGGGCAAAAACATTCAGTACTTC
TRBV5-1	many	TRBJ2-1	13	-	CASSLDATNEQFF	TGCGCCAGCAGCTTGGACGCGACAAATGAGCAGTTCTTC
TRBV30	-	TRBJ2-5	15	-	CATWQGIPIKETQYF	TGTGCCACTTGGCAGGGGATTCCTATTAAAGAGACCCAGTACTTC
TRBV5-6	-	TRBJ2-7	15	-	CASSKILGGINEQYF	TGTGCCAGCAGCAAGATCTTAGGGGGGATCAACGAGCAGTACTTC
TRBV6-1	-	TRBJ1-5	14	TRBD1	CASSWDRGSQPQHF	TGTGCCAGCAGCTGGGACAGAGGGAGCCAGCCCCAGCATTTT
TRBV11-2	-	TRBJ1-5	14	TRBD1	CASSMTGGNQPQHF	TGTGCCAGCAGCATGACAGGGGGCAATCAGCCCCAGCATTTT
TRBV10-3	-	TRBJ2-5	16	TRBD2	CAISESPSGGQETQYF	TGTGCCATCAGTGAGTCCCCTAGCGGCGGTCAAGAGACCCAGTACTTC
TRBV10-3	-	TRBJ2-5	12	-	CAIARVGETQYF	TGTGCCATCGCCAGGGTGGGCGAGACCCAGTACTTC